This T cell receptor (beta chain) was identified during a study of T cell responses to AZD1222 COVID-19 vaccine. This table comes from immunoSEQ multiplex PCR, and its TCRdb copy is limited to in-frame clones, with some not included. In the table there are tens of thousands of clones, around 81% of which are singletons. V lost 0 bases, J lost 5 bases, and 8 bases lay in between. The CDR3 loop spans 14 amino acids. Germline values: CDR1 LNHNV, CDR2 YYDKDF (reference sequence). In its sample, this clone was seen a few times. The chain employs TRBV15 and TRBJ1-5; no definite D call. The sample in question was peripheral blood, obtained on day 0 of AZD1222 vaccination. The clonotype originates from an adult in good health. CDR3 in amino acids: CATSRDASYQPQHF. CDR3 in DNA: TGTGCCACCAGCAGAGATGCGAGTTATCAGCCCCAGCATTTT.